The clone carrying this TCR beta chain was observed a few times. Its matching antigen is unknown. The PCR ran on 60 Vbeta and 13 Jbeta primers. The repertoire was sequenced with immunoSEQ multiplex PCR; TCRdb's copy has only in-frame clones and lacks some. The profile shows 95,000 to 100,000 clones, 70% to 80% of them singletons. These data originate in a study of cytomegalovirus exposure and HLA in healthy donors. General study points: Some TCR beta chains (164 of them) were listed as cytomegalovirus-associated.

Looked up from germline, CDR1 is SGHDT and CDR2 is YYEEEE. The germline V and J ends were trimmed by 8 bases and 2 bases, with 16 bases remaining between them. The CDR3 loop spans 14 amino acids. This sequence originates from a man aged 40-50 years in good health and CMV-seronegative. V and J are TRBV5-6 and TRBJ1-1; D is perhaps TRBD1 (5 bases). Sequencing was done on a sample of PBMCs. The CDR3 nucleotides read TGTGCCAGTAAATTGGGGGGGGTTAACACTGAAGCTTTCTTT. Its translation: CASKLGGVNTEAFF. The complete variable domain, with remaining parts taken from reference TRBV5-6 and TRBJ1-1, reads DAGVTQSPTHLIKTRGQQVTLRCSPKSGHDTVSWYQQALGQGPQFIFQYYEEEERQRGNFPDRFSGHQFPNYSSELNVNALLLGDSALYLCASKLGGVNTEAFFGQGTRLTVV.